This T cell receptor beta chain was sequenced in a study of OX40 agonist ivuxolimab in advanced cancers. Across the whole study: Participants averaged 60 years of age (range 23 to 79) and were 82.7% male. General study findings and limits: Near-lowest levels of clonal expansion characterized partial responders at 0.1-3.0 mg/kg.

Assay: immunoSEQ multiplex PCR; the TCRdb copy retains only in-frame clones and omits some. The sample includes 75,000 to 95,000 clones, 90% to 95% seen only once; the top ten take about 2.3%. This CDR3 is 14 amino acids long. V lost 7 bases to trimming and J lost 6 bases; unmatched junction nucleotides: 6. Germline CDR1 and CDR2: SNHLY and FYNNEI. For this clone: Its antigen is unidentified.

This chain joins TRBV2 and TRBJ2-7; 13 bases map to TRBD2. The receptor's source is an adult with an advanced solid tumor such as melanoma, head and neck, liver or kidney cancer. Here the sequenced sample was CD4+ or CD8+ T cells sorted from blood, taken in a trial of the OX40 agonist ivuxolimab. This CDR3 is CASKGGTSGAEQYF. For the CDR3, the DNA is TGTGCCAGCAAAGGTGGGACTAGCGGGGCCGAGCAGTACTTC. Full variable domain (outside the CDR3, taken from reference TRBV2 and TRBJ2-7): EPEVTQTPSHQVTQMGQEVILRCVPISNHLYFYWYRQILGQKVEFLVSFYNNEISEKSEIFDDQFSVERPDGSNFTLKIRSTKLEDSAMYFCASKGGTSGAEQYFGPGTRLTVT.